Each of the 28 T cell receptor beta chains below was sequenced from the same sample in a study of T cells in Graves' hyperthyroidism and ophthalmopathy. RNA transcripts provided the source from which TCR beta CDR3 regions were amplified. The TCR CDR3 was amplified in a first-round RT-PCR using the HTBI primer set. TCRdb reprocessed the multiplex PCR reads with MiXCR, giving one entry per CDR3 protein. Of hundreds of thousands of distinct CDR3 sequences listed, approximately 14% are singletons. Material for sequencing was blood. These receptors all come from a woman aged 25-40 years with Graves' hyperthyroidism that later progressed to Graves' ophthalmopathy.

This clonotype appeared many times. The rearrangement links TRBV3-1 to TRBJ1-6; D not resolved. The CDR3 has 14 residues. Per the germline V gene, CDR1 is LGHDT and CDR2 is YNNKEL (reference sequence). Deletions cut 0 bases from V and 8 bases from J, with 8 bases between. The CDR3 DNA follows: TGTGCCAGCAGCCAAGAGTCAGGCTATTCACCCCTCCACTTT. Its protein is CASSQESGYSPLHF.

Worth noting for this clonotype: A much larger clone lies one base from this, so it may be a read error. This chain's CDR3 is CNARASGRTGELFF. The CDR3 nucleotides read TGCAACGCCCGGGCTAGCGGGAGGACCGGGGAGCTGTTTTTT. The gene calls are TRBV29-1 and TRBJ2-2; 11 bases agree with TRBD2. This CDR3 has 14 amino acids. Germline V gene lookup returns CDR1 SQVTM and CDR2 ANQGSEA.

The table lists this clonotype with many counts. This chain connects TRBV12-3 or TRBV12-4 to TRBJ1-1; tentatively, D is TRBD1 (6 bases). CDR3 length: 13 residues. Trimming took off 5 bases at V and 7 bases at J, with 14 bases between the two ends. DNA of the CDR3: TGTGCCAGCAGTCCCCCCGGGGGCGTTGAAGCTTTCTTT. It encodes CASSPPGGVEAFF.

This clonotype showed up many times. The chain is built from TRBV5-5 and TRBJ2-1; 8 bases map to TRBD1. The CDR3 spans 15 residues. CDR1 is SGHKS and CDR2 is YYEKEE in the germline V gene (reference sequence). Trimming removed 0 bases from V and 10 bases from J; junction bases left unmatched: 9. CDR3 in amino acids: CASSLVYQGAWEQFF. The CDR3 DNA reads TGTGCCAGCAGCTTGGTCTACCAGGGGGCTTGGGAGCAGTTCTTC.

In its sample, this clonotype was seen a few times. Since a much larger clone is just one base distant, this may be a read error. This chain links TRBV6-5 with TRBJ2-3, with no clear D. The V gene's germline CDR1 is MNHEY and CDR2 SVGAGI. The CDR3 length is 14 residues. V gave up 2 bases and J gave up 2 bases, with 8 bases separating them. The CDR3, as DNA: TGTGCCAGCAGTTACCAGTCGTTCACAGATACGCAGTATTTT. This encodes CASSYQSFTDTQYF.

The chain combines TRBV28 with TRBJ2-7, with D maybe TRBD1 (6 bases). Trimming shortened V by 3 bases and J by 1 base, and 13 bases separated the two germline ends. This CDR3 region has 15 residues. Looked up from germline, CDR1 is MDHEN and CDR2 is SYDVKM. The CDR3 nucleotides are TGTGCCAGCAGTTTTTCAGGGACAATTTCCTACGAGCAGTACTTC. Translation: CASSFSGTISYEQYF. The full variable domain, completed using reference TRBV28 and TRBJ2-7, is DVKVTQSSRYLVKRTGEKVFLECVQDMDHENMFWYRQDPGLGLRLIYFSYDVKMKEKGDIPEGYSVSREKKERFSLILESASTNQTSMYLCASSFSGTISYEQYFGPGTRLTVT.

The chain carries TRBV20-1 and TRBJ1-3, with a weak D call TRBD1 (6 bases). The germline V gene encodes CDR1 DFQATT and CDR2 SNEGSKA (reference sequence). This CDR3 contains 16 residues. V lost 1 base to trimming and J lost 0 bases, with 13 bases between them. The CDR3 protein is CSARAPTGYSGNTIYF. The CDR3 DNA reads TGCAGTGCTAGAGCCCCGACAGGATACTCTGGAAACACCATATATTTT.

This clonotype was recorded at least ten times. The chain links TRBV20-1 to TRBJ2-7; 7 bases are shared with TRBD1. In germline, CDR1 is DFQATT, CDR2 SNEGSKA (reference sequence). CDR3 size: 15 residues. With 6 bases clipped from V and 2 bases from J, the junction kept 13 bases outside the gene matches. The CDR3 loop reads CSAKKPGTDAYEQYF. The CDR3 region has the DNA TGCAGTGCAAAGAAACCCGGGACAGACGCCTACGAGCAGTACTTC.

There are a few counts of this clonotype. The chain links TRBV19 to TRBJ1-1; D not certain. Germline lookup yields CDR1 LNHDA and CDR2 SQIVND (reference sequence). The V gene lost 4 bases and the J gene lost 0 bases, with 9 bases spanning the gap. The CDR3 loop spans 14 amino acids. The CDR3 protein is CASSTSLVNTEAFF. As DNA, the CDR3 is TGTGCCAGTAGTACCAGCTTAGTGAACACTGAAGCTTTCTTT.

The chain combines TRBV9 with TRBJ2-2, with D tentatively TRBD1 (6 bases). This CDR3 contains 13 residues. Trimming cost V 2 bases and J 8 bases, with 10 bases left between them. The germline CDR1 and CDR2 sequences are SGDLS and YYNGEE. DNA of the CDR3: TGTGCCAGCAGCGTGAGGACAGTAGGGGAGCTGTTTTTT. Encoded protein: CASSVRTVGELFF.

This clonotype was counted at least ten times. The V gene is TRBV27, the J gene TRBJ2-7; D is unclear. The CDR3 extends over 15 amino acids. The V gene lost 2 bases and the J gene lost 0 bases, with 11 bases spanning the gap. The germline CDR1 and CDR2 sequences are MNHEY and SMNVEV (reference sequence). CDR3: CASSLGFLSSYEQYF. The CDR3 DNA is TGTGCCAGCAGTTTAGGCTTTCTCAGCTCCTACGAGCAGTACTTC.

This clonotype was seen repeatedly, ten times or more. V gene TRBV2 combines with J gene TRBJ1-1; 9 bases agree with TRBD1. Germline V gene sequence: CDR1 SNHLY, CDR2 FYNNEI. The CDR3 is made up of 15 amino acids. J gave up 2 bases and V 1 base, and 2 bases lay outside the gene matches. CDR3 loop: CASSEETGGNTEAFF. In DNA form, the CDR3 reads TGTGCCAGCAGTGAAGAGACAGGGGGTAACACTGAAGCTTTCTTT.

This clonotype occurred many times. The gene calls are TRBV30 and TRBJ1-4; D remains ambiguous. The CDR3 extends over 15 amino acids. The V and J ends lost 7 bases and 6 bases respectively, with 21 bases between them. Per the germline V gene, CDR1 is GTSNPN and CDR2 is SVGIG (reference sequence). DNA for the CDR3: TGTGCCTATTCTCGGACGGAGGATTTTGATGAAAAACTGTTTTTT. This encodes CAYSRTEDFDEKLFF.

CDR3 region: CASSPGDKDGYTF. CDR3 coding DNA: TGTGCCAGCAGCCCTGGGGATAAGGATGGCTACACCTTC. The chain recombines TRBV27 with TRBJ1-2, with D hard to call. Germline V gene data show CDR1 as MNHEY and CDR2 as SMNVEV (reference sequence). Trimming shortened V by 6 bases and J by 6 bases, and 14 bases separated the two germline ends. CDR3 length equals 13 residues.

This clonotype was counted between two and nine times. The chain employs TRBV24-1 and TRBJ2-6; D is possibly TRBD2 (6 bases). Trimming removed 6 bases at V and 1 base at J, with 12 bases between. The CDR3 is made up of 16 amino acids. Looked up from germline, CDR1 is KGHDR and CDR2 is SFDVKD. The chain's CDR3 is CATSHGGLSGANVLTF. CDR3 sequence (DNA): TGTGCCACCAGTCACGGAGGGCTGTCTGGGGCCAACGTCCTGACTTTC.

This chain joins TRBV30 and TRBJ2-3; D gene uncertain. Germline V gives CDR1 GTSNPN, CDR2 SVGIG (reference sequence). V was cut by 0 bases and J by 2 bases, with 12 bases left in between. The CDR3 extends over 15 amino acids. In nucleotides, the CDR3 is TGTGCCTGGAGTGTTAGTGGGCACGACACAGATACGCAGTATTTT. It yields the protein CAWSVSGHDTDTQYF.

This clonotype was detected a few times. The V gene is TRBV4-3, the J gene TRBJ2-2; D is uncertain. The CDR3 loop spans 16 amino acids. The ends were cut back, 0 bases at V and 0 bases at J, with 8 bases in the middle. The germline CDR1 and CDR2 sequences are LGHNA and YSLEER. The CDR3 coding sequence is TGCGCCAGCAGCCAAGATGAGCGTCCGAACACCGGGGAGCTGTTTTTT. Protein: CASSQDERPNTGELFF.

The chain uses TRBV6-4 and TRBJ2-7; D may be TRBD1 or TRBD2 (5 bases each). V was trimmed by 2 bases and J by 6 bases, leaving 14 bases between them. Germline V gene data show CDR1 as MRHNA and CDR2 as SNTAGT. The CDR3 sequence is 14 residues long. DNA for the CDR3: TGTGCCAGCAGTGACGGGGAAACGGGGCGCGAGCAGTACTTC. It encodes CASSDGETGREQYF.

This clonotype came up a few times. The CDR3 here is CASKRAQGYTDTQYF. The CDR3 region has the DNA TGTGCCAGTAAGCGGGCACAGGGGTACACAGATACGCAGTATTTT. V and J are TRBV19 and TRBJ2-3; maybe TRBD1 (7 bases). The CDR3 consists of 15 residues. Germline values: CDR1 LNHDA, CDR2 SQIVND (reference sequence). V lost 7 bases and J lost 2, with 16 bases in between.

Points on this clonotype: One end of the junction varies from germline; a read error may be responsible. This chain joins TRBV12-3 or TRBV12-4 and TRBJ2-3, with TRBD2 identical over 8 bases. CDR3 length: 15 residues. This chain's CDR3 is CASSFSSGSSDTRYF. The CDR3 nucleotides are TGTGCGAGCAGTTTTTCCAGCGGGAGCTCAGATACGCGGTATTTT.

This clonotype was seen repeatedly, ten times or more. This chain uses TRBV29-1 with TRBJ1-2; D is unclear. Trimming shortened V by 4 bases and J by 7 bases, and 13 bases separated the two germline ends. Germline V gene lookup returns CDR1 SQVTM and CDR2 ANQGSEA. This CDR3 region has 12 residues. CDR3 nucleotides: TGCAGCGTTGTTATGGGCTGGGGTGGCTACACCTTC. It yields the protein CSVVMGWGGYTF.

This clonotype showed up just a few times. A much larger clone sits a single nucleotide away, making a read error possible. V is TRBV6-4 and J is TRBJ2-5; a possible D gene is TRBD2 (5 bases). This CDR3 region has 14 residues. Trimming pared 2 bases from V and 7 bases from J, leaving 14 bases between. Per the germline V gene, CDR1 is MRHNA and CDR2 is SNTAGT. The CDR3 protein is CASSDGPSGGTQYF. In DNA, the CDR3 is TGTGCCAGCAGTGACGGTCCGTCAGGAGGGACCCAGTACTTC.

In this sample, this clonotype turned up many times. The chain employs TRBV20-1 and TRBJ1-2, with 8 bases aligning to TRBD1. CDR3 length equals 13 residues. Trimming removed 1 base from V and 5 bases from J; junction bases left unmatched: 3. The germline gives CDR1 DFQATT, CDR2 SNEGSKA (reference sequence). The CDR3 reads CSARGDRSYGYTF. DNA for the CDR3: TGCAGTGCTAGAGGGGACAGGTCGTATGGCTACACCTTC.

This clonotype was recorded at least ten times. CDR3 residues: CASSLREAEGSSYEQYF. The DNA of the CDR3 is TGTGCCAGCAGCTTGCGAGAAGCGGAGGGTTCCTCCTACGAGCAGTACTTC. The chain is built from TRBV7-9 and TRBJ2-7, with D possibly matching TRBD2 (6 bases). The CDR3 spans 17 residues. Germline CDR1 and CDR2: SEHNR and FQNEAQ (reference sequence). The V end was cut by 3 bases, the J end by 0 bases, with 18 bases between.

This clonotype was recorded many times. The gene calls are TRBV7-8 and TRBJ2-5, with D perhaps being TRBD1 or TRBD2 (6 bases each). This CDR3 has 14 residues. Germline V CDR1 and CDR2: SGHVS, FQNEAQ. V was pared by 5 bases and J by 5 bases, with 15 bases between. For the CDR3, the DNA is TGTGCCAGCAGCCACCCTAGGGGGAGGGAGACCCAGTACTTC. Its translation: CASSHPRGRETQYF.

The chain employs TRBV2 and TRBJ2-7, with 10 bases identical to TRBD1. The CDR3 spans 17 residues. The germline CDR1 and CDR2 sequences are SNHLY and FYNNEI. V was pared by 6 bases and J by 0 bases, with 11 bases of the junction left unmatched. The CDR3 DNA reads TGTGCCAGCAGCGACACCGACAGGGGGCCTTACTCCTACGAGCAGTACTTC. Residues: CASSDTDRGPYSYEQYF.

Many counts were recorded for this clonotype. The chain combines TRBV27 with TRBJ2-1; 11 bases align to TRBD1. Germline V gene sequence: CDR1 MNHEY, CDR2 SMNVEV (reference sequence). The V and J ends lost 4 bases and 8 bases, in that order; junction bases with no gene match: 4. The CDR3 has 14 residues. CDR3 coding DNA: TGTGCCAGCAGTTCCGGGACAGGGGGTCATGAGCAGTTCTTC. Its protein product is CASSSGTGGHEQFF.

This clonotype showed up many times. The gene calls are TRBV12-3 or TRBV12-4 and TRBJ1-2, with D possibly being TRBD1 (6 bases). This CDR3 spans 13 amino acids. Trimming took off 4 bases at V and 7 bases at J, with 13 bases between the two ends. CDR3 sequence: CASSSSGAGGYTF. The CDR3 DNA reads TGTGCCAGCAGTTCCTCAGGGGCAGGTGGCTACACCTTC.